This TCR beta chain was profiled in a study of Ad26.COV2.S vaccination and SARS-CoV-2 variants. Specified treatment: 19 received Ad26.COV2.S at low or high dose, single or two shots; a few received placebo; per-sample allocation not given. Sampling was performed 63 days after the first vaccine or placebo injection. The germline V gene has CDR1 LNHNV and CDR2 YYDKDF (reference sequence). The CDR3 length is 16 residues. V lost 0 bases to trimming and J lost 3 bases, with 15 bases between them. Assay: immunoSEQ multiplex PCR; the TCRdb copy retains only in-frame clones and omits some. The sample yields a few hundred thousand clones, around nine tenths seen once.

This chain uses TRBV15 with TRBJ2-7; D unclear. The receptor's source is a person between 18 and 65 years old who received the Ad26.COV2.S COVID-19 vaccine or a placebo. The material sequenced was peripheral blood, taken in a trial of Ad26.COV2.S vaccine versus placebo. CDR3: CATSRDLASVGYEQYF. In DNA, the CDR3 is TGTGCCACCAGCAGAGATTTGGCCTCGGTCGGCTACGAGCAGTACTTC.